Listed below are T cell receptor beta chains from one sample, sequenced in a study of shared clonotypes between healthy human individuals. TCRdb keeps only in-frame clones here, not all; method: immunoSEQ multiplex PCR. The sample yields about 1,900,000 clones, less than 95% seen once. Sequencing used naive CD8+ T cells sorted from blood. The origin of the receptors is a man in his late teens or twenties in good health. CDR3s include the opening cysteine and the closing phenylalanine or tryptophan. The order of the fields is V gene, clone size, J gene, D gene, CDR3 protein, CDR3 DNA. A D gene is named only where the DNA matches it firmly. The size entry is marked missing in some rows and otherwise reads once, few, many or a size class.

TRBV29-1	NA	TRBJ1-2	NA	CSVEARDSNYGYTF	TGCAGCGTTGAAGCTCGGGATTCTAACTATGGCTACACCTTC
TRBV6-1	NA	TRBJ1-2	NA	CASSPHTYGYTF	TGTGCCAGCAGTCCTCATACCTATGGCTACACCTTC
TRBV7-9	NA	TRBJ1-1	NA	CASSSTLTRVNTEAFF	TGTGCCAGCAGTTCGACCCTAACGAGAGTGAACACTGAAGCTTTCTTT
TRBV28	NA	TRBJ1-5	NA	CASSLAPRPQHF	TGTGCCAGCAGTTTAGCCCCGCGGCCCCAGCATTTT
TRBV15	NA	TRBJ2-7	TRBD2	CATSLAGGLDEQYF	TGTGCCACCAGCTTAGCGGGGGGCCTGGACGAGCAGTACTTC
TRBV5-1	NA	TRBJ2-7	TRBD2	CASSLLTGGSSYEQYF	TGCGCCAGCAGCTTGCTGACGGGGGGGAGCTCCTACGAGCAGTACTTC
TRBV28	NA	TRBJ2-3	NA	CASSLAGSSRTQYF	TGTGCCAGCAGTTTAGCGGGCAGTAGTCGGACGCAGTATTTT
TRBV5-7	NA	TRBJ2-1	NA	CASSLGQDLYNEQFF	TGTGCCAGCAGCTTGGGACAGGACTTGTACAATGAGCAGTTCTTC
TRBV13	NA	TRBJ1-6	TRBD1	CASSSQGVLYNSPLHF	TGTGCCAGCAGCTCTCAGGGGGTCCTCTATAATTCACCCCTCCACTTT
TRBV7-9	NA	TRBJ1-4	TRBD1	CASSYPGTGGSGEKLFF	TGTGCCAGCAGCTATCCTGGGACAGGGGGATCCGGAGAAAAACTGTTTTTT
TRBV4-3	NA	TRBJ2-1	NA	CASSQDLDNEQFF	TGCGCCAGCAGCCAAGATCTGGACAATGAGCAGTTCTTC
TRBV10-2	NA	TRBJ1-5	NA	CASSDLANQPQHF	TGCGCCAGCAGTGACCTTGCCAATCAGCCCCAGCATTTT
TRBV4-1	NA	TRBJ2-1	TRBD1	CASSEAGGAYNEQFF	TGCGCCAGCAGCGAAGCAGGGGGCGCCTACAATGAGCAGTTCTTC
TRBV5-1	NA	TRBJ2-5	TRBD1	CASSLGAGQGYDGETQYF	TGCGCCAGCAGCTTGGGTGCGGGACAGGGGTACGATGGAGAGACCCAGTACTTC
TRBV9	NA	TRBJ2-7	NA	CASSTKGGGDEQYF	TGTGCCAGCAGCACAAAGGGTGGAGGGGACGAGCAGTACTTC
TRBV30	NA	TRBJ1-3	TRBD1	CAWSNGQGDTIYF	TGTGCCTGGAGTAACGGACAGGGAGACACCATATATTTT
TRBV28	NA	TRBJ2-3	NA	CASTLSPGTDTQYF	TGTGCCAGCACCCTAAGCCCAGGCACAGATACGCAGTATTTT
TRBV6-6	NA	TRBJ2-7	NA	CASSYSKPYEQYF	TGTGCCAGCAGTTACTCGAAACCCTACGAGCAGTACTTC
TRBV6-1	NA	TRBJ2-7	NA	CASSEIQALSYEQYF	TGTGCCAGCAGTGAAATACAGGCCCTCTCCTACGAGCAGTACTTC
TRBV9	NA	TRBJ1-3	NA	CASGDATIYF	TGTGCCAGCGGAGATGCCACCATATATTTT
TRBV7-2	NA	TRBJ2-3	TRBD2	CASSLDLAGPSSTDTQYF	TGTGCCAGCAGCTTAGATCTAGCGGGACCTTCTAGCACAGATACGCAGTATTTT
TRBV15	NA	TRBJ1-4	NA	CATSSSTERGEKLFF	TGTGCCACCAGCAGTTCGACCGAACGAGGTGAAAAACTGTTTTTT
TRBV11-2	NA	TRBJ1-5	TRBD1	CASSEGAALGNQPQHF	TGTGCCAGCAGCGAGGGGGCAGCGCTAGGGAATCAGCCCCAGCATTTT
TRBV28	NA	TRBJ2-5	NA	CASTLGAGAQETQYF	TGTGCCAGCACTTTGGGGGCGGGTGCCCAAGAGACCCAGTACTTC
TRBV7-3	NA	TRBJ2-3	NA	CASSPGVTGADTQYF	TGTGCCAGCAGCCCGGGGGTAACCGGCGCAGATACGCAGTATTTT
TRBV19	few	TRBJ2-1	NA	CASSIYGDGYNEQFF	TGTGCCAGTAGTATCTACGGGGATGGGTACAATGAGCAGTTCTTC
TRBV7-2	NA	TRBJ2-5	TRBD2	CASSVSGGAGMETQYF	TGTGCCAGCAGCGTTAGCGGGGGGGCTGGGATGGAGACCCAGTACTTC
TRBV29-1	NA	TRBJ1-1	NA	CSAAEDWNMNTEAFF	TGCAGCGCCGCAGAGGACTGGAACATGAACACTGAAGCTTTCTTT
TRBV5-6	NA	TRBJ1-2	NA	CASSLDRDPYGYTF	TGTGCCAGCAGCTTGGACAGGGACCCCTATGGCTACACCTTC
TRBV7-9	NA	TRBJ2-7	TRBD2	CASSLVGGLAGGPTYEQYF	TGTGCCAGCAGCTTAGTAGGGGGACTAGCGGGAGGGCCCACCTACGAGCAGTACTTC
TRBV5-5	NA	TRBJ1-6	NA	CASSLGNLNNSPLHF	TGTGCCAGCAGCCTTGGGAATCTGAATAATTCACCCCTCCACTTT
TRBV13	NA	TRBJ1-1	NA	CASSLFGTVNTEAFF	TGTGCCAGCAGCTTATTTGGGACGGTGAACACTGAAGCTTTCTTT
TRBV10-1	NA	TRBJ1-6	NA	CASKGFEDSPLHF	TGCGCCAGCAAAGGGTTCGAGGATTCACCCCTCCACTTT
TRBV6-1	NA	TRBJ2-7	TRBD1	CASSRDRVYEQYF	TGTGCCAGCAGTAGGGACAGGGTTTACGAGCAGTACTTC
TRBV6-1	few	TRBJ1-2	NA	CATDPTRDYGYTF	TGTGCCACTGATCCGACTCGGGACTATGGCTACACCTTC
TRBV27	NA	TRBJ2-1	TRBD2	CASSFTAGGHPGYNEQFF	TGTGCCAGCAGTTTCACAGCGGGAGGTCATCCCGGTTACAATGAGCAGTTCTTC
TRBV5-1	NA	TRBJ2-1	TRBD1	CASSSSQGVYEQFF	TGCGCCAGCAGCAGTAGTCAGGGGGTTTATGAGCAGTTCTTC
TRBV7-9	NA	TRBJ2-7	TRBD1	CASMGTGSYEQYF	TGTGCCAGCATGGGGACAGGGTCCTACGAGCAGTACTTC
TRBV27	NA	TRBJ1-5	NA	CASSLVGGGQPQHF	TGTGCCAGCAGTTTAGTGGGGGGCGGACAGCCCCAGCATTTT
TRBV19	NA	TRBJ1-2	NA	CASSMGLHYGYTF	TGTGCCAGTAGTATGGGACTGCACTATGGCTACACCTTC
TRBV4-1	once	TRBJ2-1	TRBD2	CASSIAGGYYNEQFF	TGCGCCAGCAGCATCGCGGGGGGGTACTACAATGAGCAGTTCTTC
TRBV28	NA	TRBJ1-1	NA	CASRLASGVYTEAFF	TGTGCCAGCAGACTGGCCTCGGGGGTATACACTGAAGCTTTCTTT
TRBV4-1	NA	TRBJ2-7	TRBD2	CASSPGLAVTYEQYF	TGCGCCAGCAGCCCGGGACTAGCGGTTACCTACGAGCAGTACTTC
TRBV5-1	NA	TRBJ2-1	NA	CASSLTPQGGVRDRSHNEQFF	TGCGCCAGCAGCTTGACTCCCCAGGGGGGGGTTAGGGACCGTTCCCACAATGAGCAGTTCTTC
TRBV9	NA	TRBJ1-5	NA	CASSVGGGGNQPQHF	TGTGCCAGCAGCGTAGGAGGGGGTGGCAATCAGCCCCAGCATTTT
TRBV4-1	NA	TRBJ1-1	NA	CASSQRQDESKTFF	TGCGCCAGCAGCCAACGCCAGGACGAATCTAAGACTTTCTTT
TRBV13	NA	TRBJ2-7	TRBD2	CASSFPSGGSYEQYF	TGTGCCAGCAGCTTCCCTAGCGGGGGCTCCTACGAGCAGTACTTC
TRBV7-8	once	TRBJ1-2	TRBD1	CASSPRPGTGINYGYTF	TGTGCCAGCAGCCCCCGTCCCGGGACAGGGATCAACTATGGCTACACCTTC
TRBV27	NA	TRBJ1-2	NA	CASSLSILDGYTF	TGTGCCAGCAGTTTATCGATTCTTGATGGCTACACCTTC
TRBV11-2	NA	TRBJ2-5	TRBD2	CASSPGTSGTGETQYF	TGTGCCAGCAGTCCTGGGACTAGCGGGACAGGAGAGACCCAGTACTTC